This T cell receptor beta chain was identified during a study of blood T cell repertoires in COVID-19. Study background: Sites across the United States, Italy and Spain contributed samples from acute and convalescent COVID-19.

In the original analysis: Amplification with reference gene primers provided the estimates of nucleated cell counts. Profiling relied on immunoSEQ multiplex PCR, and the TCRdb table lists in-frame clones only, not all of them. That table gives V, J and clone size, and the DNA gave D and trimming. Here the sample spans about 150,000 clones, 88% being singletons. Losses at the gene ends were 5 bases for V and 8 bases for J; bases not matched to a gene: 10. This CDR3 has 16 amino acids. This clonotype originated in a woman between 65 and 79 years old with acute or convalescent COVID-19. The sequencing sample was made of peripheral blood. The V and J genes are TRBV5-3 and TRBJ2-1; 13 bases align to TRBD2. TRBV5-3 is treated as an ORF (open reading frame) with a function not yet certain. The CDR3 DNA follows: TGTGCCAGAAGAACAAACCGGACTAGCGGGGGCTATGAGCAGTTCTTC. It codes for CARRTNRTSGGYEQFF.